The 10 T cell receptor beta chains below were found in one sample sequenced in a study of cytomegalovirus exposure and HLA in healthy donors. This PCR relied on a set of 60 Vbeta primers and 13 Jbeta primers. Sequenced by immunoSEQ multiplex PCR; TCRdb stores in-frame clones only, minus some. The table has about 160,000 clones, approximately 80% seen once. Sequencing was carried out using PBMCs. The receptors derive from a man aged 45-65 years in good health and CMV-seropositive.

This clone was recorded only once. The rearrangement joins TRBV11-2 to TRBJ1-1, with 9 bases matching TRBD1. J was trimmed by 5 bases and V by 8 bases; bases with no gene match: 6. Germline V gives CDR1 SGHAT, CDR2 FQNNGV. The CDR3 runs to 13 residues. Written as DNA, the CDR3 is TGTGCCAGCGGAATGACAGGGGGGACTGAAGCTTTCTTT. Translation: CASGMTGGTEAFF.

V and J are TRBV7-2 and TRBJ1-1, with TRBD1 as a possible D gene (5 bases). Germline-derived CDR1 and CDR2 are SGHTA and FQGNSA. V shed 1 base and J shed 11 bases, with 14 bases lying between them. This CDR3 contains 13 residues. The CDR3 protein is CASSLVQGGDAFF. Written as DNA, the CDR3 is TGTGCCAGCAGCTTAGTGCAGGGAGGTGACGCTTTCTTT.

The chain links TRBV6-1 to TRBJ1-2; 7 positions match TRBD1. The junction had 7 bases not matched to a gene; V was cut back by 5 bases and J by 4 bases. The CDR3 is 14 residues long. The germline CDR1 and CDR2 sequences are MNHNS and SASEGT. This chain's CDR3 is CASSSAQGVYGYTF. The CDR3 nucleotides are TGTGCCAGCAGTTCAGCCCAGGGGGTCTATGGCTACACCTTC.

In its sample, this clone was seen a few times. The CDR3 DNA is TGCGCCAGCAGCTTGGCCTTTGCGAACACCGGGGAGCTGTTTTTT. Amino acid sequence: CASSLAFANTGELFF. V is TRBV5-1 and J is TRBJ2-2; D is unclear. This CDR3 has 15 amino acids. CDR1 SGHRS and CDR2 YFSETQ come from the germline V gene. Between the trimmed V and J ends, which lost 0 bases and 0 bases, there was a span of 6 bases.

CDR3 residues: CASSRGSGTEAFF. CDR3 bases: TGTGCCAGCTCACGCGGCTCCGGGACAGAAGCTTTCTTT. The chain couples TRBV18 to TRBJ1-1, with D perhaps matching TRBD1 (6 bases). The CDR3 length is 13 residues. Looked up from germline, CDR1 is KGHSH and CDR2 is LQKENI. Trimming removed 4 bases at V and 8 bases at J, with 14 bases between. The whole variable domain, filled in from reference TRBV18 and TRBJ1-1, reads NAGVMQNPRHLVRRRGQEARLRCSPMKGHSHVYWYRQLPEEGLKFMVYLQKENIIDESGMPKERFSAEFPKEGPSILRIQQVVRGDSAAYFCASSRGSGTEAFFGQGTRLTVV.

The chain links TRBV30 to TRBJ2-3, with TRBD2 matching 9 bases. CDR1 is GTSNPN, CDR2 SVGIG, per germline (reference sequence). The CDR3 is made up of 19 amino acids. The ends lost 3 bases at V and 0 bases at J; junction bases unmatched: 16. CDR3 sequence: CAWRQSRLAGPRSTDTQYF. In DNA form, the CDR3 reads TGTGCCTGGAGACAATCCCGGCTAGCGGGGCCCCGCAGCACAGATACGCAGTATTTT.

The V call is TRBV18, the J call TRBJ2-1; a possible D gene is TRBD2 (6 bases). The V and J ends lost 0 bases and 9 bases respectively, with 18 bases between them. The CDR3 is 16 residues long. The germline V gene encodes CDR1 KGHSH and CDR2 LQKENI. Here the CDR3 reads CASSPPRARTNGEQFF. The DNA for the CDR3 is TGTGCCAGCTCACCACCGCGCGCTCGGACTAACGGTGAGCAGTTCTTC.

The chain employs TRBV30 and TRBJ1-2, with D possibly being TRBD1 (5 bases). V was trimmed by 5 bases and J by 0 bases, leaving 16 bases between them. CDR3 length: 15 amino acids. Germline V lookup: CDR1 GTSNPN, CDR2 SVGIG (reference sequence). The CDR3 loop reads CAWEGLGLSNYGYTF. CDR3 sequence (DNA): TGTGCCTGGGAAGGATTGGGACTTTCTAACTATGGCTACACCTTC.

The V gene is TRBV11-3, the J gene TRBJ2-5; 7 nucleotides align to TRBD1. Looked up from germline, CDR1 is SGHNT and CDR2 is YENEEA. Trimming cost V 1 base and J 5 bases; bases outside gene matches: 1. CDR3 size: 13 residues. CDR3 nucleotides: TGTGCCAGCAGCTTAGCACAGGGGGAGACCCAGTACTTC. This gives the protein CASSLAQGETQYF.

This chain links TRBV9 with TRBJ1-4; tentative D call: TRBD1 (6 bases). V was pared by 2 bases and J by 8 bases, with 16 bases between. Germline CDR1 SGDLS, CDR2 YYNGEE. This CDR3 has 15 residues. CDR3 sequence: CASSVGEGGKEKLFF. The CDR3 DNA is TGTGCCAGCAGCGTGGGGGAGGGGGGGAAGGAAAAACTGTTTTTT.